Each of the 18 T cell receptor beta chains below was sequenced from the same sample in a study of blood T cell repertoires in COVID-19. Profiled with immunoSEQ multiplex PCR; TCRdb holds only in-frame clones, not every one. The sample shows about 150,000 clones, around 73% of them seen only once. Sequencing was done on a sample of PBMCs or T cells enriched from blood (not recorded which). The receptors originated from a woman aged 45-65 years who had recovered from COVID-19.

This sequence joins TRBV28 and TRBJ2-3; a weak D match, TRBD1 (6 bases). The CDR3 totals 16 residues. The V and J ends lost 6 bases and 0 bases respectively, with 16 bases between them. CDR1 is MDHEN, CDR2 SYDVKM, per germline. DNA for the CDR3: TGTGCCAGCAGGCCCATACGCACAGGGAGCACAGATACGCAGTATTTT. As protein: CASRPIRTGSTDTQYF. The full variable domain, its missing parts supplied by reference TRBV28 and TRBJ2-3, is DVKVTQSSRYLVKRTGEKVFLECVQDMDHENMFWYRQDPGLGLRLIYFSYDVKMKEKGDIPEGYSVSREKKERFSLILESASTNQTSMYLCASRPIRTGSTDTQYFGPGTRLTVL.

This chain connects TRBV9 to TRBJ2-3; 10 bases match TRBD2. Per the germline V gene, CDR1 is SGDLS and CDR2 is YYNGEE. The trim removed 4 bases at V and 0 bases at J, leaving 8 bases unmatched. This CDR3 contains 17 residues. The CDR3 loop is CASSSRTSGHSTDTQYF. In DNA form, the CDR3 reads TGTGCCAGCAGCTCCCGGACTAGCGGTCATAGCACAGATACGCAGTATTTT. The full variable domain, rest sourced from reference TRBV9 and TRBJ2-3, is DSGVTQTPKHLITATGQRVTLRCSPRSGDLSVYWYQQSLDQGLQFLIQYYNGEERAKGNILERFSAQQFPDLHSELNLSSLELGDSALYFCASSSRTSGHSTDTQYFGPGTRLTVL.

The chain carries TRBV30 and TRBJ1-1; 7 positions agree with TRBD1. This CDR3 is built from 14 residues. The V gene's germline CDR1 is GTSNPN and CDR2 SVGIG (reference sequence). The V segment lost 4 bases and the J segment 2 bases; nucleotides outside the gene matches: 7. The CDR3 DNA reads TGTGCCTGGATAAAAGACAGGGTTAACACTGAAGCTTTCTTT. Protein: CAWIKDRVNTEAFF.

This sequence joins TRBV29-1 and TRBJ2-5, with a tentative D call TRBD1 (6 bases). CDR3 length equals 15 residues. CDR1 is SQVTM, CDR2 ANQGSEA, per germline. V lost 1 base and J lost 5, with 17 bases in between. For the CDR3, the DNA is TGCAGCGTTGAAGTTGTCCAGGGGCAGGGGGAGACCCAGTACTTC. Its protein product is CSVEVVQGQGETQYF.

This clone was detected only once. J is TRBJ1-5 and V is TRBV19; 7 nucleotides match TRBD1. From germline, CDR1 is LNHDA and CDR2 SQIVND (reference sequence). The CDR3 loop spans 15 amino acids. Germline trimming cut 5 bases from V and 3 bases from J; bases unmatched to any gene: 7. The DNA for the CDR3 is TGTGCCAGTAGTGCAGACAGGGCTTCCAATCAGCCCCAGCATTTT. Translation gives CASSADRASNQPQHF.

This chain links TRBV11-1 with TRBJ1-6; TRBD1 aligns across 9 bases. The J segment lost 10 bases and the V segment lost 6 bases, leaving 13 bases of the junction unmatched. Germline V gene sequence: CDR1 SGHAT, CDR2 FQDESV (reference sequence). The CDR3 runs to 16 residues. CDR3 coding DNA: TGTGCCAGCAGACCAAAACCGGGACAGGGTATCTCACCCCTCCACTTT. Translating it yields CASRPKPGQGISPLHF.

This chain links TRBV10-2 with TRBJ2-7; perhaps TRBD1 as D (5 bases). Germline-derived CDR1 and CDR2 are WSHSY and SAAADI. Trimming took off 8 bases at V and 6 bases at J, with 14 bases between the two ends. The CDR3 consists of 12 residues. The CDR3, as DNA: TGCGCCAGCGGATACCAGGGATCCGAGCAGTACGTC. Residues: CASGYQGSEQYV.

This chain joins TRBV9 and TRBJ1-2; D is possibly TRBD1 (5 bases). CDR1 and CDR2 from the germline V gene are SGDLS and YYNGEE. The CDR3 is made up of 12 amino acids. Trimming removed 5 bases from V and 13 bases from J, with 18 bases in between. The CDR3 loop is CASSGTQGILTF. CDR3 sequence (DNA): TGTGCCAGCAGTGGGACTCAGGGAATCCTCACCTTC.

V usage is TRBV5-1 and J usage is TRBJ2-5; D is uncertain. Germline values: CDR1 SGHRS, CDR2 YFSETQ. This CDR3 has 13 residues. The V end was cut by 3 bases, the J end by 4 bases, with 10 bases between. CDR3 DNA sequence: TGCGCCAGCAGCTCCAAAACGGGAGAGACCCAGTACTTC. Protein: CASSSKTGETQYF.

The CDR3 is CASSFSGHRGEKLFF. CDR3 nucleotide sequence: TGTGCCAGCAGTTTCTCGGGGCATCGGGGGGAAAAACTGTTTTTT. This sequence joins TRBV28 and TRBJ1-4; D might be TRBD1 (5 bases). Germline loops: CDR1 MDHEN, CDR2 SYDVKM. The length of the CDR3 is 15 residues. The V and J ends lost 3 bases and 8 bases respectively, with 16 bases between them.

This chain joins TRBV5-1 and TRBJ2-3; 12 positions match TRBD1. V lost 3 bases and J lost 3; bases outside the gene matches: 8. The germline V gene has CDR1 SGHRS and CDR2 YFSETQ. This CDR3 comprises 17 residues. As DNA, the CDR3 is TGCGCCAGCAGCTCCACCGGGACAGGGGGCTTGACAGATACGCAGTATTTT. Translating it yields CASSSTGTGGLTDTQYF. Using reference TRBV5-1 and TRBJ2-3 for the parts outside the CDR3, the full variable domain is KAGVTQTPRYLIKTRGQQVTLSCSPISGHRSVSWYQQTPGQGLQFLFEYFSETQRNKGNFPGRFSGRQFSNSRSEMNVSTLELGDSALYLCASSSTGTGGLTDTQYFGPGTRLTVL.

This clone appeared a single time. The genes are TRBV7-9 and TRBJ2-7, with a weak D call TRBD2 (6 bases). The CDR3 length is 16 residues. Germline CDR1 and CDR2: SEHNR and FQNEAQ (reference sequence). V lost 0 bases and J 4 bases, leaving 16 bases between the germline ends. The chain's CDR3 is CASSLAPGLGYYEQYF. CDR3 coding DNA: TGTGCCAGCAGCTTAGCGCCGGGACTGGGCTATTACGAGCAGTACTTC.

V and J are TRBV28 and TRBJ2-3; D perhaps matches TRBD1 (6 bases). The CDR3 length is 16 residues. Germline CDR1 reads MDHEN; CDR2 reads SYDVKM. Trimming took 5 bases from V and 1 from J, leaving 16 bases between them. CDR3 sequence reads: CASSPQGSPRTDTQYF. DNA for the CDR3: TGTGCCAGCAGTCCCCAGGGGAGTCCACGCACAGATACGCAGTATTTT.

This chain links TRBV5-5 with TRBJ1-6; D might be TRBD1 (5 bases). CDR1 and CDR2 from the germline V gene are SGHKS and YYEKEE (reference sequence). V lost 0 bases, J lost 6 bases, and 16 bases lay in between. The CDR3 is 17 amino acids. The CDR3 sequence is CASSLGQRGQANSPLHF. The CDR3 bases are TGTGCCAGCAGCTTGGGACAAAGAGGACAAGCTAATTCACCCCTCCACTTT.

CDR3 in amino acids: CASSQSSETIIQETQYF. The CDR3 DNA reads TGCGCCAGCAGTCAATCCAGCGAGACGATAATACAAGAGACCCAGTACTTC. The rearrangement uses TRBV23-1 and TRBJ2-5; D not certain. TRBV23-1 is marked as an open reading frame, function uncertain. V gave up 0 bases and J gave up 2 bases, with 16 bases separating them. The CDR3 extends over 17 amino acids.

This chain links TRBV15 with TRBJ1-1, with TRBD1 matching 8 bases. Germline-derived CDR1 and CDR2 are LNHNV and YYDKDF (reference sequence). With 3 bases clipped from V and 7 bases from J, the junction kept 16 bases outside the gene matches. The CDR3 covers 17 residues. CDR3 protein: CATSRDGTGFGIGEAFF. Written as DNA, the CDR3 is TGTGCCACCAGCAGGGATGGGACAGGTTTCGGGATTGGTGAAGCTTTCTTT.

Only a few counts were recorded for this clone. This chain joins TRBV29-1 and TRBJ1-1, with D perhaps TRBD1 (6 bases). The CDR3 consists of 10 residues. Germline assignment: CDR1 SQVTM and CDR2 ANQGSEA. V was trimmed by 5 bases and J by 8 bases, leaving 9 bases between them. CDR3 residues: CSVPGTEAFF. The CDR3 DNA sequence: TGCAGCGTTCCTGGGACAGAAGCTTTCTTT.

The chain couples TRBV6-4 to TRBJ1-6; no clear D. The germline CDR1 and CDR2 sequences are MRHNA and SNTAGT. CDR3 size: 15 residues. V was pared by 3 bases and J by 7 bases, with 13 bases between. Here the CDR3 DNA reads TGTGCCAGCAGTGAGAGGCCCGGCGAGAATTCACCCCTCCACTTT. It translates to CASSERPGENSPLHF.